The rows below give T cell receptor beta chains drawn from one sample of a study of OX40 agonist ivuxolimab in advanced cancers. Clones were read by immunoSEQ multiplex PCR, and TCRdb kept only the in-frame ones, dropping some. This sample yields over 100,000 clones, of which roughly nine tenths are seen a single time; 0.55% to 0.7% belongs to the top ten. The material sequenced was CD4+ or CD8+ T cells sorted from blood, taken in a trial of the OX40 agonist ivuxolimab. All receptors derive from an adult with an advanced solid tumor such as melanoma, head and neck, liver or kidney cancer. Each CDR3 is given with its conserved first and last residue. Fields, in order: D gene, V gene, J gene, clone size, CDR3 protein, CDR3 DNA. The D gene is left open where the match is weak. Clone size, where shown, is once, few, many, or a class for clones that have expanded.

d_gene: -
v_gene: TRBV7-2
j_gene: TRBJ1-2
abundance: -
CDR3aa: CASSPRRDYGYTF
CDR3nt: TGTGCCAGCAGCCCCCGACGGGACTATGGCTACACCTTC

d_gene: TRBD1
v_gene: TRBV19
j_gene: TRBJ1-5
abundance: -
CDR3aa: CASSPTRDSRQPQHF
CDR3nt: TGTGCCAGTAGTCCCACTCGGGACAGCCGGCAGCCCCAGCATTTT

d_gene: TRBD1
v_gene: TRBV7-2
j_gene: TRBJ1-5
abundance: -
CDR3aa: CASSLEGGLSNQPQHF
CDR3nt: TGTGCCAGCAGCTTAGAAGGGGGCTTAAGCAATCAGCCCCAGCATTTT

d_gene: -
v_gene: TRBV29-1
j_gene: TRBJ1-1
abundance: -
CDR3aa: CSVAVNPNTEAFF
CDR3nt: TGCAGCGTTGCTGTCAACCCGAACACTGAAGCTTTCTTT

d_gene: TRBD1
v_gene: TRBV7-9
j_gene: TRBJ1-2
abundance: -
CDR3aa: CASSSSTGNYGYTF
CDR3nt: TGTGCCAGCAGCTCCTCGACAGGGAACTATGGCTACACCTTC

d_gene: -
v_gene: TRBV4-3
j_gene: TRBJ1-4
abundance: -
CDR3aa: CASSQDGSGGVGKLFF
CDR3nt: TGCGCCAGCAGCCAAGACGGCTCGGGGGGAGTCGGAAAACTGTTTTTT

d_gene: TRBD2
v_gene: TRBV23-1
j_gene: TRBJ2-5
abundance: -
CDR3aa: CASSPGLAAQETQYF
CDR3nt: TGCGCCAGCAGCCCGGGACTAGCGGCTCAAGAGACCCAGTACTTC

d_gene: -
v_gene: TRBV19
j_gene: TRBJ1-5
abundance: once
CDR3aa: CASSIGQGTGQPQHF
CDR3nt: TGTGCCAGTAGTATAGGCCAGGGGACGGGTCAGCCCCAGCATTTT

d_gene: -
v_gene: TRBV11-3
j_gene: TRBJ2-1
abundance: -
CDR3aa: CASSLGGFDEQFF
CDR3nt: TGTGCCAGCAGCTTAGGAGGGTTCGATGAGCAGTTCTTC

d_gene: -
v_gene: TRBV10-3
j_gene: TRBJ2-3
abundance: -
CDR3aa: CAIGQSTDTQYF
CDR3nt: TGTGCCATTGGACAGAGCACAGATACGCAGTATTTT

d_gene: TRBD1
v_gene: TRBV6-1
j_gene: TRBJ1-4
abundance: -
CDR3aa: CASSAQDRENEKLFF
CDR3nt: TGTGCCAGCAGTGCCCAGGACAGGGAAAATGAAAAACTGTTTTTT

d_gene: -
v_gene: TRBV7-2
j_gene: TRBJ2-6
abundance: -
CDR3aa: CASSLKGSGANVLTF
CDR3nt: TGTGCCAGCAGCTTAAAGGGCTCTGGGGCCAACGTCCTGACTTTC

d_gene: -
v_gene: TRBV29-1
j_gene: TRBJ1-1
abundance: -
CDR3aa: CSVLELTEAFF
CDR3nt: TGCAGCGTCCTCGAGCTCACTGAAGCTTTCTTT

d_gene: -
v_gene: TRBV2
j_gene: TRBJ1-6
abundance: -
CDR3aa: CASSVDMGSPLHF
CDR3nt: TGTGCCAGCAGTGTCGACATGGGGTCACCCCTCCACTTT

d_gene: TRBD1
v_gene: TRBV7-2
j_gene: TRBJ2-7
abundance: -
CDR3aa: CASSWGTGGYYEQYF
CDR3nt: TGTGCCAGCAGCTGGGGGACAGGGGGCTACTACGAGCAGTACTTC

d_gene: TRBD1
v_gene: TRBV7-2
j_gene: TRBJ1-2
abundance: -
CDR3aa: CASSVSRTGGANYGYTF
CDR3nt: TGTGCCAGCAGCGTTAGTCGGACAGGGGGCGCCAACTATGGCTACACCTTC

d_gene: -
v_gene: TRBV9
j_gene: TRBJ2-3
abundance: once
CDR3aa: CASSPLTQYF
CDR3nt: TGTGCCAGCAGCCCACTTACGCAGTATTTT

d_gene: TRBD1
v_gene: TRBV5-1
j_gene: TRBJ2-1
abundance: -
CDR3aa: CASSLVRDRVNNEQFF
CDR3nt: TGCGCCAGCAGCTTGGTGCGGGACAGGGTAAATAATGAGCAGTTCTTC

d_gene: TRBD2
v_gene: TRBV18
j_gene: TRBJ2-3
abundance: -
CDR3aa: CASSFGREEDTQYF
CDR3nt: TGTGCCAGCTCATTCGGACGGGAGGAAGATACGCAGTATTTT

d_gene: -
v_gene: TRBV2
j_gene: TRBJ1-4
abundance: once
CDR3aa: CASRYSGGATNEKLFF
CDR3nt: TGTGCCAGCAGGTATAGCGGGGGAGCAACTAATGAAAAACTGTTTTTT

d_gene: -
v_gene: TRBV1
j_gene: TRBJ1-5
abundance: few
CDR3aa: CTIWRAQGLSNQPQHF
CDR3nt: TGCACCATCTGGCGGGCGCAGGGGCTAAGCAATCAGCCCCAGCATTTT

d_gene: TRBD2
v_gene: TRBV19
j_gene: TRBJ2-3
abundance: -
CDR3aa: CASSLWGGTSTDTQYF
CDR3nt: TGTGCCAGTAGTCTCTGGGGGGGTACTAGCACAGATACGCAGTATTTT

d_gene: TRBD1
v_gene: TRBV11-2
j_gene: TRBJ1-2
abundance: -
CDR3aa: CASSLGNRGLNGYTF
CDR3nt: TGTGCCAGCAGCTTAGGGAACAGGGGGCTGAATGGCTACACCTTC

d_gene: -
v_gene: TRBV4-1
j_gene: TRBJ1-3
abundance: -
CDR3aa: CASRPRGGQGMPGNTIYF
CDR3nt: TGCGCCAGCAGGCCCCGTGGGGGGCAGGGAATGCCTGGAAACACCATATATTTT

d_gene: TRBD2
v_gene: TRBV28
j_gene: TRBJ2-7
abundance: -
CDR3aa: CASKAGASYEQYF
CDR3nt: TGTGCCAGCAAAGCGGGGGCTTCCTACGAGCAGTACTTC

d_gene: -
v_gene: TRBV18
j_gene: TRBJ1-6
abundance: -
CDR3aa: CASSSRDDNSPLHF
CDR3nt: TGTGCCAGCTCATCCCGGGACGATAATTCACCCCTCCACTTT

d_gene: -
v_gene: TRBV6-5
j_gene: TRBJ1-2
abundance: -
CDR3aa: CASSSLGRDSYGYTF
CDR3nt: TGTGCCAGCAGTTCCCTTGGCAGGGATAGCTATGGCTACACCTTC

d_gene: -
v_gene: TRBV4-3
j_gene: TRBJ1-1
abundance: -
CDR3aa: CASSQRKGMSTEAFF
CDR3nt: TGCGCCAGCAGCCAACGGAAGGGAATGAGCACTGAAGCTTTCTTT

d_gene: -
v_gene: TRBV9
j_gene: TRBJ1-1
abundance: -
CDR3aa: CAFPRGLNTEAFF
CDR3nt: TGTGCCTTTCCGCGGGGGTTGAACACTGAAGCTTTCTTT

d_gene: TRBD2
v_gene: TRBV4-1
j_gene: TRBJ2-1
abundance: -
CDR3aa: CASSQGARGGLNEQFF
CDR3nt: TGCGCCAGCAGCCAAGGCGCGCGGGGGGGTCTAAATGAGCAGTTCTTC

d_gene: -
v_gene: TRBV5-1
j_gene: TRBJ2-3
abundance: -
CDR3aa: CASSSAGTPSTDTQYF
CDR3nt: TGCGCCAGCAGCTCGGCTGGGACGCCAAGCACAGATACGCAGTATTTT

d_gene: -
v_gene: TRBV19
j_gene: TRBJ1-5
abundance: -
CDR3aa: CASTGTGDQPQHF
CDR3nt: TGTGCCAGTACCGGGACGGGTGATCAGCCCCAGCATTTT

d_gene: -
v_gene: TRBV7-9
j_gene: TRBJ1-2
abundance: -
CDR3aa: CASSLGRQARGGYTF
CDR3nt: TGTGCCAGCAGCTTAGGCAGACAGGCGAGGGGCGGCTACACCTTC

d_gene: TRBD2
v_gene: TRBV11-2
j_gene: TRBJ2-7
abundance: -
CDR3aa: CASSQQSGGAYEQYF
CDR3nt: TGTGCCAGCAGCCAACAAAGCGGGGGGGCCTACGAGCAGTACTTC

d_gene: -
v_gene: TRBV7-2
j_gene: TRBJ2-3
abundance: -
CDR3aa: CASSSGGAAGTDTQYF
CDR3nt: TGTGCCAGCAGCTCTGGAGGGGCCGCGGGCACAGATACGCAGTATTTT

d_gene: -
v_gene: TRBV7-3
j_gene: TRBJ2-5
abundance: -
CDR3aa: CASSFNRVETQYF
CDR3nt: TGTGCCAGCAGCTTTAACAGGGTGGAGACCCAGTACTTC

d_gene: TRBD1
v_gene: TRBV10-3
j_gene: TRBJ2-3
abundance: -
CDR3aa: CATWPTGGTSADTQYF
CDR3nt: TGTGCCACATGGCCTACAGGGGGCACTAGCGCAGATACGCAGTATTTT

d_gene: -
v_gene: TRBV30
j_gene: TRBJ1-5
abundance: -
CDR3aa: CAWKEGLSNQPQHF
CDR3nt: TGTGCCTGGAAGGAGGGGCTTAGCAATCAGCCCCAGCATTTT

d_gene: TRBD2
v_gene: TRBV9
j_gene: TRBJ2-1
abundance: -
CDR3aa: CASSVGTTGLAGDNEQFF
CDR3nt: TGTGCCAGCAGCGTAGGCACTACTGGGCTAGCGGGAGACAATGAGCAGTTCTTC

d_gene: -
v_gene: TRBV7-2
j_gene: TRBJ1-5
abundance: -
CDR3aa: CASSPQAGARQPQHF
CDR3nt: TGTGCCAGCAGCCCCCAGGCGGGGGCGCGTCAGCCCCAGCATTTT

d_gene: TRBD1
v_gene: TRBV28
j_gene: TRBJ2-7
abundance: -
CDR3aa: CASSLKGAQQYF
CDR3nt: TGTGCCAGCAGCCTAAAGGGGGCCCAGCAGTACTTC

d_gene: -
v_gene: TRBV5-4
j_gene: TRBJ2-7
abundance: -
CDR3aa: CASSFSPATYEQYF
CDR3nt: TGTGCCAGCAGCTTTTCTCCAGCTACCTACGAGCAGTACTTC

d_gene: TRBD1
v_gene: TRBV7-2
j_gene: TRBJ2-2
abundance: -
CDR3aa: CASSPRQGITGELFF
CDR3nt: TGTGCCAGCAGCCCTAGACAGGGGATCACCGGGGAGCTGTTTTTT

d_gene: -
v_gene: TRBV7-8
j_gene: TRBJ1-2
abundance: -
CDR3aa: CASSSRDPAVYGYTF
CDR3nt: TGTGCCAGCAGCTCCCGGGACCCGGCGGTCTATGGCTACACCTTC

d_gene: -
v_gene: TRBV9
j_gene: TRBJ1-5
abundance: -
CDR3aa: CASSVAWNQPQHF
CDR3nt: TGTGCCAGCAGCGTAGCATGGAATCAGCCCCAGCATTTT

d_gene: -
v_gene: TRBV10-3
j_gene: TRBJ2-7
abundance: once
CDR3aa: CAISEVIGLSLLEQYF
CDR3nt: TGTGCCATCAGTGAGGTAATAGGGCTCTCCCTATTAGAGCAGTACTTC

d_gene: -
v_gene: TRBV14
j_gene: TRBJ1-1
abundance: -
CDR3aa: CASSQQGVTEAFF
CDR3nt: TGTGCCAGCAGCCAGCAGGGTGTCACTGAAGCTTTCTTT

d_gene: TRBD2
v_gene: TRBV25-1
j_gene: TRBJ2-1
abundance: -
CDR3aa: CASTSLGRGGRNEQFF
CDR3nt: TGTGCCAGCACCTCCCTAGGGCGGGGGGGCCGCAATGAGCAGTTCTTC

d_gene: -
v_gene: TRBV6-1
j_gene: TRBJ1-1
abundance: -
CDR3aa: CASIPGFTMNTEAFF
CDR3nt: TGTGCCAGCATTCCAGGCTTCACCATGAACACTGAAGCTTTCTTT

d_gene: -
v_gene: TRBV29-1
j_gene: TRBJ1-3
abundance: few
CDR3aa: CSVVEGSSGNTIYF
CDR3nt: TGCAGCGTTGTTGAGGGGAGCTCTGGAAACACCATATATTTT

d_gene: -
v_gene: TRBV18
j_gene: TRBJ1-1
abundance: -
CDR3aa: CASSTNRAGNTEAFF
CDR3nt: TGTGCCAGCTCGACTAACAGGGCGGGGAACACTGAAGCTTTCTTT

d_gene: -
v_gene: TRBV4-1
j_gene: TRBJ2-3
abundance: -
CDR3aa: CASSQDYTSIDTQYF
CDR3nt: TGCGCCAGCAGCCAAGATTATACTAGCATAGATACGCAGTATTTT

d_gene: -
v_gene: TRBV9
j_gene: TRBJ2-3
abundance: -
CDR3aa: CASSVAPEGGPTDTQYF
CDR3nt: TGTGCCAGCAGCGTGGCACCCGAGGGGGGCCCCACAGATACGCAGTATTTT

d_gene: -
v_gene: TRBV7-9
j_gene: TRBJ1-2
abundance: -
CDR3aa: CASSTSEVWGDYGYTF
CDR3nt: TGTGCCAGCTCTACGTCTGAAGTCTGGGGAGACTATGGCTACACCTTC